This T cell receptor beta chain was sequenced in a study of blood T cells in healthy people across ages. A second PCR of about 7 to 11 cycles used a sample-barcoded 5' primer and a J-beta primer mix. MiXCR, run by TCRdb on the 5' RACE reads, gives a single entry per CDR3 protein. Of almost 1 million distinct CDR3 sequences in the sample, just over 50% are singletons; the top ten hold about a fifth. Healthy individuals of Caucasian origin from Russia, aged roughly 6 to 100, served as donors. V dropped 10 bases and J dropped 5; count of bases not matched to a gene: 7. The CDR3 runs 13 residues. Per the germline V gene, CDR1 is LGHDT and CDR2 is YNNKEL (reference sequence).

Sequencing used blood. The receptor was isolated from a woman aged 55-70 years in good health. The chain combines TRBV3-1 with TRBJ2-5, with 10 bases that match TRBD2. In DNA form, the CDR3 reads TGTGCCACCTATAGCGGGAGGCTGGAGACCCAGTACTTC. This codes for CATYSGRLETQYF.